A selection of T cell receptor beta chains follows, all from one sample in a study of TIL therapy for anti-PD-1-resistant metastatic lung cancer. Some clones are missing from TCRdb's copy, which holds only in-frame ones; the method was immunoSEQ multiplex PCR. The sample shows 25,000 to 40,000 clones, 70% to 80% of them seen only once. The specimen comprised blood, sampled at baseline. The receptors originated from a woman aged 30-79 years with non-small cell lung cancer. The CDR3 runs from the conserved cysteine through the conserved F or W. Each record gives: J gene, clone size, D gene, V gene, CDR3 DNA, CDR3 protein. D genes are given only for firm matches. Rows give clone size only sometimes, using once, few, many, or a class for an expanded clone.

TRBJ2-1,-,TRBD2,TRBV10-3,TGTGCCATCAGTGAAACCGCGGGAGCTGGGGATTTCAATGAGCAGTTCTTC,CAISETAGAGDFNEQFF
TRBJ2-2,-,-,TRBV19,TGTGCCAGCCGTTTCAGGGGAGGGGAGCTGTTTTTT,CASRFRGGELFF
TRBJ1-4,-,-,TRBV6-1,TGTGCCAGCCGGAGGAGAGCAGACGAAAAACTGTTTTTT,CASRRRADEKLFF
TRBJ2-3,once,-,TRBV27,TGTGCCAGCAGTTTAGTAGCGGATACGCAGTATTTT,CASSLVADTQYF
TRBJ2-7,-,-,TRBV6-4,TGTGCCAGCAGTGAGTGGTTGGGGTCCGAGCAGTACTTC,CASSEWLGSEQYF
TRBJ2-3,-,TRBD2,TRBV5-1,TGCGCCAGCAGCTTGAGCGGGAGTGACGATACGCAGTATTTT,CASSLSGSDDTQYF
TRBJ2-5,-,TRBD2,TRBV29-1,TGCAGCGTTGGAGCGGGAGGGCCGTCGGAGACCCAGTACTTC,CSVGAGGPSETQYF
TRBJ1-2,-,-,TRBV19,TGTGCCAGTAATCCGGGACCGCAAGGAGGGGGCTACACCTTC,CASNPGPQGGGYTF
TRBJ2-2,-,TRBD2,TRBV27,TGTGCCAGCAGTATTACTAGCGTTATGACCGGGGAGCTGTTTTTT,CASSITSVMTGELFF
TRBJ2-1,-,-,TRBV2,TGTGCCAGCAGTGGGGAAAGGGGTAATGAGCAGTTCTTC,CASSGERGNEQFF
TRBJ1-1,-,-,TRBV2,TGTGCCAGCAGGAGAACCTCCGGCTTAGGAGCTTTCTTT,CASRRTSGLGAFF
TRBJ2-2,-,-,TRBV5-6,TGTGCCAGCAGCTTGGCCGGGCGGGAAGAGAGCGGGGAGCTGTTTTTT,CASSLAGREESGELFF
TRBJ2-5,few,-,TRBV7-8,TGTGCCAGCAAAATTGGACAGTACCAAGAGACCCAGTACTTC,CASKIGQYQETQYF
TRBJ2-7,-,TRBD1,TRBV29-1,TGCAGCGTCGATGGGACAGGCACCTACGAGCAGTACTTC,CSVDGTGTYEQYF
TRBJ2-7,few,TRBD1,TRBV28,TGTGCCAGCAGCTTCTCATCCGGGACAGTGGTTACCGAGCAGTACTTC,CASSFSSGTVVTEQYF
TRBJ1-2,few,TRBD1,TRBV5-1,TGCGCCAGCAGCTTGGCCCTTCTTACAGGGGGCCAGGGCTACACCTTC,CASSLALLTGGQGYTF
TRBJ2-3,-,-,TRBV10-3,TGTGCCATCAGTGCAGCGGGAGATACGCAGTATTTT,CAISAAGDTQYF
TRBJ2-7,medium-sized,-,TRBV6-5,TGTGCCAGCAGAATGGGTTGGTCCTACGAGCAGTACTTC,CASRMGWSYEQYF
TRBJ2-1,-,TRBD1,TRBV14,TGTGCCAGCAGCGCCCGGGACAGTACCTACAATGAGCAGTTCTTC,CASSARDSTYNEQFF
TRBJ2-6,-,TRBD2,TRBV19,TGTGCCAGTAGTATGGCGGGGGATCCTGGGGCCAACGTCCTGACTTTC,CASSMAGDPGANVLTF
TRBJ1-1,-,TRBD1,TRBV5-1,TGCGCCAGCAGCTATCCAAGGACAGGGGGCGCGTACACTGAAGCTTTCTTT,CASSYPRTGGAYTEAFF
TRBJ2-3,-,-,TRBV10-1,TGCGCCAGCAGTGAAACCTTGGACCCCCGCACAGATACGCAGTATTTT,CASSETLDPRTDTQYF
TRBJ2-7,once,TRBD2,TRBV9,TGTGCCAGCAGCGTAGGTGCGGGAGGGCTTGGAGAGCAGTACTTC,CASSVGAGGLGEQYF
TRBJ2-3,-,-,TRBV5-4,TGTGCCAGCAGCTTGGGGGGTCCCGGATACACAGATACGCAGTATTTT,CASSLGGPGYTDTQYF
TRBJ2-3,once,-,TRBV5-4,TGTGCCAGCAGCTCCCCTATGGGCTCAGATACGCAGTATTTT,CASSSPMGSDTQYF
TRBJ2-5,-,TRBD1,TRBV5-5,TGTGCCAGCAGCTTGGGACAGGGGTTTTTAGAGACCCAGTACTTC,CASSLGQGFLETQYF
TRBJ2-3,-,TRBD2,TRBV6-6,TGTGCCAGCAGTTACGCGGCGGGAGTCGCAGATACGCAGTATTTT,CASSYAAGVADTQYF
TRBJ2-7,-,TRBD1,TRBV5-6,TGTGCCAGCAGCCAAGTAACGGCCAGGGGGCTCGTGCAGTACTTC,CASSQVTARGLVQYF
TRBJ1-2,-,TRBD1,TRBV2,TGTGCCAGCAGTAAGGACAGGGGGGAAAACTATGGCTACACCTTC,CASSKDRGENYGYTF
TRBJ2-7,once,TRBD1,TRBV5-1,TGCGCCAGCAGCTTGTTCATCCGCAGACAGGGGGGGCGGGTGGACGAGCAGTACTTC,CASSLFIRRQGGRVDEQYF
TRBJ2-2,-,TRBD2,TRBV4-1,TGCGCCAGCAGCCAAGCCGGGACTAGCACCGGGGAGCTGTTTTTT,CASSQAGTSTGELFF
TRBJ2-5,-,-,TRBV13,TGTGCCAGCAGCCATCCCGGTGGAGAGACCCAGTACTTC,CASSHPGGETQYF
TRBJ2-1,-,-,TRBV7-9,TGTGCCAGCACGCAGAACTGGTCGCAGTTCTTC,CASTQNWSQFF
TRBJ2-1,-,TRBD2,TRBV29-1,TGCAGCGGTCAACTAGCGGGAGGGGGAGAGCAGTTCTTC,CSGQLAGGGEQFF
TRBJ1-2,few,-,TRBV25-1,TGTGCCAGCAGTGACGGAGTTTGGTATGGCTACACCTTC,CASSDGVWYGYTF
TRBJ1-1,-,TRBD1,TRBV7-8,TGTGCCAGCAGCCCACTCCCCGGGACAGGGAACACTGAAGCTTTCTTT,CASSPLPGTGNTEAFF
TRBJ2-5,-,-,TRBV18,TGTGCCAGCTCCCGCGGCTCTGATGAGACCCAGTACTTC,CASSRGSDETQYF
TRBJ1-2,-,-,TRBV7-2,TGTGCCAGCAGCCAAGGGGGGGTTCCTGGCTACACCTTC,CASSQGGVPGYTF
TRBJ2-1,-,-,TRBV6-5,TGTGCCAGCAGTACGGGTACAAGCTCCTACAATGAGCAGTTCTTC,CASSTGTSSYNEQFF
TRBJ2-1,-,-,TRBV20-1,TGCAGTGCTTCCCTTGGGCCTGAGCAGTTCTTC,CSASLGPEQFF
TRBJ2-7,-,TRBD2,TRBV5-1,TGCGCCAGCAGCTTAGCGGGAGAGACCTACGAGCAGTACTTC,CASSLAGETYEQYF
TRBJ2-7,-,-,TRBV18,TGTGCCAGCTCACCGGGGGACGAGCAGTACTTC,CASSPGDEQYF
TRBJ1-4,-,-,TRBV7-8,TGTGCCAGCAAGACTCGAGGGGCCAAGGAGAAACTGTTTTTT,CASKTRGAKEKLFF
TRBJ2-7,-,TRBD2,TRBV7-9,TGTGCCAGCAGCGAAACTAGCGGGAGCTCCTACGAGCAGTACTTC,CASSETSGSSYEQYF
TRBJ1-2,-,-,TRBV7-2,TGTGCCAGCAGCTTAGAAGGTGCACCATCCTATGGCTACACCTTC,CASSLEGAPSYGYTF
TRBJ2-1,-,TRBD1,TRBV5-1,TGCGCCAGCAGCTCGGGGACAGGGAACTACAATGAGCAGTTCTTC,CASSSGTGNYNEQFF
TRBJ1-1,-,-,TRBV5-4,TGTGCCAGCAGCTTGGCGCGCGGGGACACTGAAGCTTTCTTT,CASSLARGDTEAFF
TRBJ2-3,-,TRBD2,TRBV7-2,TGTGCCAGTGGACTAGCGGGAGGTGGCGCAGATACGCAGTATTTT,CASGLAGGGADTQYF
TRBJ2-3,-,-,TRBV11-2,TGTGCCAGCAGCTTAGGGATTATAGATACGCAGTATTTT,CASSLGIIDTQYF
TRBJ1-1,once,-,TRBV5-6,TGTGCCAGCAGCTCCCCGGGGGGCCTTGGAGAAGCTTTCTTT,CASSSPGGLGEAFF